This T cell receptor (beta chain) appears in the sequencing data of a study of T cells after somatic rescue of genetic block. Here immunoSEQ multiplex PCR was the method, and the copy in TCRdb shows in-frame clones only, minus some. The sample contains 55,000 to 70,000 clones, 85% to 95% of which appear only once. Trimming cost V 4 bases and J 7 bases; bases outside gene matches: 7. This CDR3 spans 14 amino acids. The germline V gene encodes CDR1 SGHRS and CDR2 YFSETQ. Sequenced material: peripheral blood mononuclear cells (PBMCs). The gene calls are TRBV5-1 and TRBJ2-1; 8 positions agree with TRBD2. This clonotype originated in a man aged 35 to 55. CDR3 DNA sequence: TGCGCCAGCAGCCTTACCTTAGCGGGAAATGAGCAGTTCTTC. This sequence encodes CASSLTLAGNEQFF.